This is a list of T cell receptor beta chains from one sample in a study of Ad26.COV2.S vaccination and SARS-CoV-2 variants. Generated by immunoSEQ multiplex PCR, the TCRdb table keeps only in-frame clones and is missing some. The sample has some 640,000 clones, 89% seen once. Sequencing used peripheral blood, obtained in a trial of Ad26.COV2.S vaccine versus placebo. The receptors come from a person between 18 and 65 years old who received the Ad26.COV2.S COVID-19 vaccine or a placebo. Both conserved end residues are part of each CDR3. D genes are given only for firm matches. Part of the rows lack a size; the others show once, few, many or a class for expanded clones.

cdr3_nt: TGTGCCAGCAGCCGCCGATCACTGGCGGGGGGGCCGAGCAATGAGCAGTTCTTC; cdr3_aa: CASSRRSLAGGPSNEQFF; v_call: TRBV7-6; clone_size: .; d_call: TRBD2; j_call: TRBJ2-1
cdr3_nt: TGTGCCAGCAGCTTTAGCGGGGGCTACAATGAGCAGTTCTTC; cdr3_aa: CASSFSGGYNEQFF; v_call: TRBV7-2; clone_size: .; d_call: TRBD2; j_call: TRBJ2-1
cdr3_nt: TGTGCCAGCAGTTACTCACTAGCGGGGGGGCAAGAGACCCAGTACTTC; cdr3_aa: CASSYSLAGGQETQYF; v_call: TRBV6-2/TRBV6-3; clone_size: .; d_call: TRBD2; j_call: TRBJ2-5
cdr3_nt: TGTGCCAGCAGTTATAGCTCTGGAAACACCATATATTTT; cdr3_aa: CASSYSSGNTIYF; v_call: TRBV6-5; clone_size: .; d_call: .; j_call: TRBJ1-3
cdr3_nt: TGTGCCAGCAGTTACTCGATATTCGTAGGCAACACTGAAGCTTTCTTT; cdr3_aa: CASSYSIFVGNTEAFF; v_call: TRBV6-6; clone_size: .; d_call: .; j_call: TRBJ1-1
cdr3_nt: TGCGCCAGCAGCTTGGCCGGAACTAGCGGGAGTAATGAGCAGTTCTTC; cdr3_aa: CASSLAGTSGSNEQFF; v_call: TRBV5-1; clone_size: .; d_call: TRBD2; j_call: TRBJ2-1
cdr3_nt: TGTGCCTGGGGGGCAGGCTATGGCTACACCTTC; cdr3_aa: CAWGAGYGYTF; v_call: TRBV30; clone_size: .; d_call: .; j_call: TRBJ1-2
cdr3_nt: TGTGCCAGCAGCTTGGCCACTAGCTACGAGCAGTACTTC; cdr3_aa: CASSLATSYEQYF; v_call: TRBV5-6; clone_size: once; d_call: .; j_call: TRBJ2-7
cdr3_nt: TGTGCCAGCAGCCTTCCCAACAGGTACGAGCAGTACTTC; cdr3_aa: CASSLPNRYEQYF; v_call: TRBV3-1/TRBV3-2; clone_size: .; d_call: .; j_call: TRBJ2-7
cdr3_nt: TGTGCCAGTAGTCGGACAGGGAACACTGAAGCTTTCTTT; cdr3_aa: CASSRTGNTEAFF; v_call: TRBV19; clone_size: .; d_call: TRBD1; j_call: TRBJ1-1
cdr3_nt: TGTGCCAGCTCACGCCGGGACACCAGCACAGATACGCAGTATTTT; cdr3_aa: CASSRRDTSTDTQYF; v_call: TRBV18; clone_size: .; d_call: .; j_call: TRBJ2-3
cdr3_nt: TGTGCCAGCAGTGAAATTGACGGGCAGAGTAGAACTGAAGCTTTCTTT; cdr3_aa: CASSEIDGQSRTEAFF; v_call: TRBV25-1; clone_size: .; d_call: .; j_call: TRBJ1-1
cdr3_nt: TGTGCCAGCAGCCGGGGTAGACTGGGACTAGCGGGACCCGGGGAGCTGTTTTTT; cdr3_aa: CASSRGRLGLAGPGELFF; v_call: TRBV7-6; clone_size: .; d_call: TRBD2; j_call: TRBJ2-2
cdr3_nt: TGTGCCAGCAGCCTAGACAGGGGCCACGAGCAGTACTTC; cdr3_aa: CASSLDRGHEQYF; v_call: TRBV6-4; clone_size: .; d_call: TRBD1; j_call: TRBJ2-7
cdr3_nt: TGTGCCAGCTCACCACCCGGACAGGGTGAGGACGCTTTCTTT; cdr3_aa: CASSPPGQGEDAFF; v_call: TRBV18; clone_size: .; d_call: TRBD1; j_call: TRBJ1-1
cdr3_nt: TGTGCCAGCAGTTACCCGAACGGCTTTGGGACGTCTGAAGCTTTCTTT; cdr3_aa: CASSYPNGFGTSEAFF; v_call: TRBV6-6; clone_size: .; d_call: .; j_call: TRBJ1-1
cdr3_nt: TGTGCCAGCAGTTTCGGGGTTGAAAAACTGTTTTTT; cdr3_aa: CASSFGVEKLFF; v_call: TRBV12-3/TRBV12-4; clone_size: .; d_call: .; j_call: TRBJ1-4
cdr3_nt: TGTGCCAGCAGTTACCAGGGGGCAGGGTTTGGGGATACGCAGTATTTT; cdr3_aa: CASSYQGAGFGDTQYF; v_call: TRBV6-5; clone_size: .; d_call: TRBD1; j_call: TRBJ2-3
cdr3_nt: TGTGCTAGTGGTTTGGTCTCTGCCGGGGAGCTGTTTTTT; cdr3_aa: CASGLVSAGELFF; v_call: TRBV12-5; clone_size: .; d_call: .; j_call: TRBJ2-2